This T cell receptor beta chain comes out of a study of blood T cells in healthy people across ages. This clonotype came up a few times. The authors ran a second PCR of about 6 to 11 cycles using a sample-barcoded 5' primer and a J-beta primer mix. TCRdb re-analysed the 5' RACE reads in MiXCR, keeping a single row per CDR3 protein. The data show some 800,000 distinct CDR3 sequences, 40% to 50% seen once. The V and J ends lost 5 bases and 1 base, in that order; junction bases with no gene match: 6. CDR1 is SGHRS and CDR2 is YFSETQ in the germline V gene. The CDR3 runs to 14 residues. The sequencing input was blood. This receptor was taken from a man aged 55-75 years in good health. The chain links TRBV5-1 to TRBJ2-7, with 7 bases lining up with TRBD2. Here the CDR3 DNA reads TGCGCCAGCAGAGGGCCCGGGGGGTCCTACGAGCAGTACTTC. Protein sequence: CASRGPGGSYEQYF.